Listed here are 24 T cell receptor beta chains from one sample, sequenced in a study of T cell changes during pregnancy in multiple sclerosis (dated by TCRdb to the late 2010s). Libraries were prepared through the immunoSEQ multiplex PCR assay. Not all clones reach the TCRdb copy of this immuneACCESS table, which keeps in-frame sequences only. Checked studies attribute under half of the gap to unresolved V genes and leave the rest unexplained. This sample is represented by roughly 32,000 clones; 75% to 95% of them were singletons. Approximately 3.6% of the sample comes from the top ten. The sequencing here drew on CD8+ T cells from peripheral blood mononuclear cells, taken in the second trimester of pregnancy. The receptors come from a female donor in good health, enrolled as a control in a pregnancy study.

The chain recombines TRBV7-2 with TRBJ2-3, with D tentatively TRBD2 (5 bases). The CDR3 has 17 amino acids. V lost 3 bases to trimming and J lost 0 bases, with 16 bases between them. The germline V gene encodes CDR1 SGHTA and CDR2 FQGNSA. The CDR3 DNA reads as TGTGCCAGCAGCTTCGCCATACTAGGGTCTAGCACAGATACGCAGTATTTT. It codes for CASSFAILGSSTDTQYF.

CDR3 sequence reads: CASRTGGNYEQYF. Written as DNA, the CDR3 is TGTGCCAGCAGGACAGGGGGTAACTACGAGCAGTACTTC. The V call is TRBV13, the J call TRBJ2-7; 9 positions match TRBD1. V trimming: 6 bases; J trimming: 3 bases; junction bases outside the gene matches: 3. Germline loops: CDR1 PRHDT, CDR2 FYEKMQ (reference sequence). The CDR3 length is 13 residues.

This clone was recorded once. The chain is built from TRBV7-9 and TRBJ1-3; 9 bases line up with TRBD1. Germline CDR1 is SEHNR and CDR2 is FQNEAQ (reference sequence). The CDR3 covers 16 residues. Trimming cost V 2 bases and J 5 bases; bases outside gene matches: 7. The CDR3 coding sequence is TGTGCCAGCAGCTTAAGTCGGGGACAGGGTAGAAACACCATATATTTT. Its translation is CASSLSRGQGRNTIYF.

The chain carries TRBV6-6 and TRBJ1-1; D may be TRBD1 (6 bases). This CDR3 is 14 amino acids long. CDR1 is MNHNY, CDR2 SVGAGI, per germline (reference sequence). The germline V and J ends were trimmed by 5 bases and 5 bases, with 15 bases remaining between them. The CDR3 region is CASSQYGGQTEAFF. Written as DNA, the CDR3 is TGTGCCAGCAGTCAATACGGGGGGCAAACTGAAGCTTTCTTT.

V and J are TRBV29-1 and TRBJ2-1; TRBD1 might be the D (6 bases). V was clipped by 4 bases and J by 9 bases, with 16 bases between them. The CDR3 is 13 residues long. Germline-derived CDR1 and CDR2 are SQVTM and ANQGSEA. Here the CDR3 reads CSVGQWGQGEQFF. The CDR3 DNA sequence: TGCAGCGTTGGTCAATGGGGGCAGGGTGAGCAGTTCTTC.

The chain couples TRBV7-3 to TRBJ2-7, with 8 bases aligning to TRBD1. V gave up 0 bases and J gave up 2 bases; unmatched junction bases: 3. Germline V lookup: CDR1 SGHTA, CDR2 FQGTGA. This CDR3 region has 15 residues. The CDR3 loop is CASSLTGQGAYEQYF. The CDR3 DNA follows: TGTGCCAGCAGCTTAACAGGACAGGGCGCCTACGAGCAGTACTTC.

In DNA form, the CDR3 reads TGTGCCAGCACCACAGCCGGGACTAGTCTTATCAAGACCCAGTACTTC. This codes for CASTTAGTSLIKTQYF. The V call is TRBV7-9, the J call TRBJ2-5; 8 bases are a match to TRBD2. V shed 7 bases, J shed 6 bases, and the junction held 16 bases outside the gene matches. From germline, CDR1 is SEHNR and CDR2 FQNEAQ (reference sequence). The CDR3 spans 16 residues.

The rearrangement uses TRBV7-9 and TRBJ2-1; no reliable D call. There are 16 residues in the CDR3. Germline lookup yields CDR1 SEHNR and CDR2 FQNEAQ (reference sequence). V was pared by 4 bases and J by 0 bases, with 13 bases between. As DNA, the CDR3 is TGTGCCAGCAGCTCCTCAGAAACAAGCTCCTACAATGAGCAGTTCTTC. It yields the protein CASSSSETSSYNEQFF. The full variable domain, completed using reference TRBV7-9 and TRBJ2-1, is DTGVSQNPRHKITKRGQNVTFRCDPISEHNRLYWYRQTLGQGPEFLTYFQNEAQLEKSRLLSDRFSAERPKGSFSTLEIQRTEQGDSAMYLCASSSSETSSYNEQFFGPGTRLTVL.

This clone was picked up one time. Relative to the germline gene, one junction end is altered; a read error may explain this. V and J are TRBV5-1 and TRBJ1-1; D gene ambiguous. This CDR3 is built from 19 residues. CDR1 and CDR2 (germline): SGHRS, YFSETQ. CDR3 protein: CAGSFEDRVVYRSYTEAFF. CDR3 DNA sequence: TGCGCCGGCAGCTTCGAGGATAGAGTGGTATATAGGTCTTACACTGAAGCTTTCTTT.

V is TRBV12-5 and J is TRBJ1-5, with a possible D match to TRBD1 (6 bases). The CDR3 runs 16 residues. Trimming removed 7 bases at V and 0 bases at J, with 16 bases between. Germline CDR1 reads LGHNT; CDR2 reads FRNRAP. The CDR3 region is CASVSIQGNSNQPQHF. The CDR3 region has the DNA TGTGCTAGTGTTTCTATTCAGGGGAATAGCAATCAGCCCCAGCATTTT.

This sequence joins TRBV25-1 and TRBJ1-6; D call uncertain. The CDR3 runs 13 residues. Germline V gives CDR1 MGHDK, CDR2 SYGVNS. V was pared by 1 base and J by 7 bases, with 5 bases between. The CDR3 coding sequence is TGTGCCAGCAGTGAATCTGAGAATTCACCCCTCCACTTT. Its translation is CASSESENSPLHF.

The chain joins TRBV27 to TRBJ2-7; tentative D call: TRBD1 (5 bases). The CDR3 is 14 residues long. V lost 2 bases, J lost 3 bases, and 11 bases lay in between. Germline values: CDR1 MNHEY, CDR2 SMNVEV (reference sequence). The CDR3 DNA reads TGTGCCAGCAGTTTAAAGGGGAATAGCTACGAGCAGTACTTC. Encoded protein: CASSLKGNSYEQYF.

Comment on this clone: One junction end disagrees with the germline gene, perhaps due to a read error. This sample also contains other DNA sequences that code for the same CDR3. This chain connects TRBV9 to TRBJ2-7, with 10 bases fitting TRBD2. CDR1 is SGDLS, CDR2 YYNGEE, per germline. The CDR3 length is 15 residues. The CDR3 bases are TGCGCCAGCAGCGTAGCGGGGGGTTCCTCCTACGAGCAGTACTTC. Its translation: CASSVAGGSSYEQYF.

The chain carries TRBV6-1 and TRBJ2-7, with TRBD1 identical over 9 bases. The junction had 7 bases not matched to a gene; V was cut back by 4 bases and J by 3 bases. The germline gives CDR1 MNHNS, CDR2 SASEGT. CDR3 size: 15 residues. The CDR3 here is CASSAGTGYGYEQYF. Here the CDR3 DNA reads TGTGCCAGCAGTGCGGGGACAGGGTACGGCTACGAGCAGTACTTC.

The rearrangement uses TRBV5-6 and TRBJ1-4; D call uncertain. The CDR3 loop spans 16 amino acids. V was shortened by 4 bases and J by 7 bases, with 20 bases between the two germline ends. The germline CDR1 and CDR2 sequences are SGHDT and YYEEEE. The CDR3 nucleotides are TGTGCCAGCAGCCAAACCGGTGCAGGCTTGCGTGAAAAACTGTTTTTT. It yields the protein CASSQTGAGLREKLFF.

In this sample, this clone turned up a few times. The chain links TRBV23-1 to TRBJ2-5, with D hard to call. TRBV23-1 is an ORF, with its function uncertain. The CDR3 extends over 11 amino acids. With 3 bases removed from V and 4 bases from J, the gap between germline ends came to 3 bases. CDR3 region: CASSQRETQYF. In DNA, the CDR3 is TGCGCCAGCAGTCAGAGAGAGACCCAGTACTTC.

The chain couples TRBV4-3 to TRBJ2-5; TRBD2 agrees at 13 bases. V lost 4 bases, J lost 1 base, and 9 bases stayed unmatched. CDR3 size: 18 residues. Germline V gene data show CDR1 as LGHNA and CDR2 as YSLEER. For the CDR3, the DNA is TGCGCCAGCAGCCCCACAGGACTAGCGGGGGCCATCCAAGAGACCCAGTACTTC. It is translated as CASSPTGLAGAIQETQYF.

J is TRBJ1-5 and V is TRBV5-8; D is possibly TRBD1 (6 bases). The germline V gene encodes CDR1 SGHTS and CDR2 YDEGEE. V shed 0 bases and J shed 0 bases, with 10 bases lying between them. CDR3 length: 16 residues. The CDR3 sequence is CASSLDYRDSNQPQHF. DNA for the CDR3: TGTGCCAGCAGCTTGGATTACAGGGATAGCAATCAGCCCCAGCATTTT. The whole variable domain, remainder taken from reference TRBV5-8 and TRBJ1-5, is EAGVTQSPTHLIKTRGQQATLRCSPISGHTSVYWYQQALGLGLQFLLWYDEGEERNRGNFPPRFSGRQFPNYSSELNVNALELEDSALYLCASSLDYRDSNQPQHFGDGTRLSIL.

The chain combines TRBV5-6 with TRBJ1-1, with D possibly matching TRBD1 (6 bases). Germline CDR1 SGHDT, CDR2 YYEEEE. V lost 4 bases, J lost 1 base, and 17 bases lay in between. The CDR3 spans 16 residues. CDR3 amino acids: CASSLPNRARNTEAFF. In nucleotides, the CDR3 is TGTGCCAGCAGCCTACCTAACAGGGCAAGGAACACTGAAGCTTTCTTT.

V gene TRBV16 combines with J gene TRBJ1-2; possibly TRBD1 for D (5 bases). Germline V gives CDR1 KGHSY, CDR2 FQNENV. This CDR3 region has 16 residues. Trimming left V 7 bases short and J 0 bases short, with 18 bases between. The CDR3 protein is CASTPGALQSNYGYTF. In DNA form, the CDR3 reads TGTGCCAGCACCCCTGGGGCGCTCCAATCTAACTATGGCTACACCTTC.

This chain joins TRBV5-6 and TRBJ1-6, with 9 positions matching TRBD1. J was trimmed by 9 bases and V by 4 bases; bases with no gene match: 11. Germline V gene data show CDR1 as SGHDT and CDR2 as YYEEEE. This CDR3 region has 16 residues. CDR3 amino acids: CASSTGTGRRGSPLHF. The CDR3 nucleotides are TGTGCCAGCAGCACCGGGACAGGGCGTAGGGGTTCACCCCTCCACTTT.

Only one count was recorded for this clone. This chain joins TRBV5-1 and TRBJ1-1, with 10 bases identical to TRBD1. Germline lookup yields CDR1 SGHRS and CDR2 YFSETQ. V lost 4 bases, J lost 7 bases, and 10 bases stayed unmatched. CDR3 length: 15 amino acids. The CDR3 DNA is TGCGCCAGCAGCCCCGCGACAGGGGGCGGGAATGAAGCTTTCTTT. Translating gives CASSPATGGGNEAFF.

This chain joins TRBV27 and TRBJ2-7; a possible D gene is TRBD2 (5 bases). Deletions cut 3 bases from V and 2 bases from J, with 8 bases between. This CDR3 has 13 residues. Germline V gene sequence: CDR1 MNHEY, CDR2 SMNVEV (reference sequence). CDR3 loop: CASSFGVAYEQYF. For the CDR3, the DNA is TGTGCCAGCAGTTTCGGGGTAGCCTACGAGCAGTACTTC.

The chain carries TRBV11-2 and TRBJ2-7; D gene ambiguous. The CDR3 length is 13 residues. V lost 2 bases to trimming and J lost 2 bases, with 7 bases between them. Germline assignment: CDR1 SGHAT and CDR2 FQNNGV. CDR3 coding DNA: TGTGCCAGCAGCTTATCTACAGCCTACGAGCAGTACTTC. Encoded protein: CASSLSTAYEQYF.